This TCR beta chain originates from a study of T cells after yellow fever vaccination. Study background: With SMART-Seq v4 Ultra Low Input, the fractions containing low cell numbers were prepared. Study-wide results and caveats: Most clones from primary vaccination were detected again post-booster (just under 97% CD4, roughly 91% CD8).

Worth noting for this clonotype: Its antigen is as yet unknown. A much larger clone differs by one base, so this may be a read error.

TCRdb itself ran the 5' RACE reads through MiXCR, one entry per CDR3 protein. The repertoire consists of more than 450,000 distinct CDR3 sequences, with roughly a fifth occurring once and the leading ten covering around 16%. Germline V gives CDR1 SGHNT, CDR2 YYREEE (reference sequence). V was trimmed by 4 bases and J by 5 bases, leaving 10 bases between them. CDR3 length equals 13 residues. The genes are TRBV5-4 and TRBJ2-1, with a weak D call TRBD2 (6 bases). This receptor was taken from a man aged 18-30 years who received the YFV17D yellow fever vaccine. The sequences come from PBMCs, collected less than 25 days after the first yellow fever vaccination. CDR3 sequence: CASSGGYHNEQFF. The CDR3 DNA sequence: TGTGCCAGCAGCGGGGGGTATCACAATGAGCAGTTCTTC.